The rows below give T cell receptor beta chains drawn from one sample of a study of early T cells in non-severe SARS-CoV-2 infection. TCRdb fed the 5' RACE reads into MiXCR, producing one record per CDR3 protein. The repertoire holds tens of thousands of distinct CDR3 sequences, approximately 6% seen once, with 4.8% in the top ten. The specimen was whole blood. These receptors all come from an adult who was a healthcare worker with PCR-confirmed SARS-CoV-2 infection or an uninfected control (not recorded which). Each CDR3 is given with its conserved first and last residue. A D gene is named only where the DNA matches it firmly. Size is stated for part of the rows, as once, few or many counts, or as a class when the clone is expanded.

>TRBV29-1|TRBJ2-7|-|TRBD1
CSVATGSYEQYF
TGCAGCGTTGCGACAGGGTCCTACGAGCAGTACTTC
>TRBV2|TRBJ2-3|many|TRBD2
CASRGGSGRTDTQYF
TGTGCCAGCCGGGGAGGGTCCGGGCGCACAGATACGCAGTATTTT
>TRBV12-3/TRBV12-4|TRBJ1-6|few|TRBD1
CASSTGTDNSPLHF
TGTGCCAGCAGTACCGGGACAGATAATTCACCCCTCCACTTT
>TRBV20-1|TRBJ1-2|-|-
CSARRGAYGYTF
TGCAGTGCTAGGAGGGGGGCGTATGGCTACACCTTC
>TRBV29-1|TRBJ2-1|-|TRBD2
CSVEDSEREAYNEQFF
TGCAGCGTTGAAGACAGTGAGCGGGAGGCGTACAATGAGCAGTTCTTC
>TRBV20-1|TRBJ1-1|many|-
CSASVGRRPEAFF
TGCAGTGCTAGCGTAGGTCGAAGACCTGAAGCTTTCTTT
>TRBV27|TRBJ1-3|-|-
CASSLYGGSTGNTIYF
TGTGCCAGCAGTTTATATGGGGGATCGACTGGAAACACCATATATTTT
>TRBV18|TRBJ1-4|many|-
CASSPVGTNEKLFF
TGTGCCAGCTCACCAGTGGGAACTAATGAAAAACTGTTTTTT
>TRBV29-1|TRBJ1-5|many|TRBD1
CSVGATGSSGAQHF
TGCAGCGTGGGAGCGACAGGGTCTTCGGGGGCCCAGCATTTT
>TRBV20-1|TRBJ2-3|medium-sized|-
CSASRDTQYF
TGCAGTGCTAGCCGTGATACGCAGTATTTT
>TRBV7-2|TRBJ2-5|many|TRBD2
CASSLARGGETQYF
TGTGCCAGCAGCTTAGCGCGGGGGGGAGAGACCCAGTACTTC
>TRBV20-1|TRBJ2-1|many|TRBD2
CSARDLGGSYNEQFF
TGCAGTGCTAGAGATCTGGGCGGGAGCTACAATGAGCAGTTCTTC
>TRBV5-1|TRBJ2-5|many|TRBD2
CASSLVMTSGRTQYF
TGCGCCAGCAGCTTGGTAATGACTAGCGGGAGGACCCAGTACTTC
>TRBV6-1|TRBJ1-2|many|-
CASSDGVSHYGYTF
TGTGCCAGCAGTGACGGAGTCAGCCACTATGGCTACACCTTC
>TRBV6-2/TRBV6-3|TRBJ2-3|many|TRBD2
CASRRLASGGEDTQYF
TGTGCCAGCAGACGGTTGGCTAGCGGGGGAGAAGATACGCAGTATTTT
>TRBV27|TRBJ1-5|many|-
CASSSLQGIPNQPQHF
TGTGCCAGCAGCAGCCTGCAGGGAATCCCCAATCAGCCCCAGCATTTT
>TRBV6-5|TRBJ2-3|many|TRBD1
CASSHRDRSRTDTQYF
TGTGCCAGCAGTCACCGGGACAGGTCACGCACAGATACGCAGTATTTT
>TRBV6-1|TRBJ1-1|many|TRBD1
CASRLGQGAEAFF
TGTGCCAGCAGGCTGGGACAGGGGGCTGAAGCTTTCTTT
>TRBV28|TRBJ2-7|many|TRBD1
CASSTSTGNYEQYF
TGTGCCAGCAGTACCTCGACAGGGAACTACGAGCAGTACTTC
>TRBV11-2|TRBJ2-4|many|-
CASSPRREGIQYF
TGTGCCAGCAGCCCACGCCGTGAGGGCATTCAGTACTTC
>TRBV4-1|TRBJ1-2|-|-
CASSQDTGLGYGYTF
TGCGCCAGCAGCCAAGATACGGGGCTCGGCTATGGCTACACCTTC
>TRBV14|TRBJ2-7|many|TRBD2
CASSLTPGQGTSGRPSGSYEQYF
TGTGCCAGCAGCCTAACCCCGGGACAGGGGACTAGCGGGAGGCCCTCCGGCTCCTACGAGCAGTACTTC
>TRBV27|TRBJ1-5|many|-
CASRSYRDLNQPQHF
TGTGCCAGCAGAAGTTATCGGGACCTCAATCAGCCCCAGCATTTT
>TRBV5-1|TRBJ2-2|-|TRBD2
CASSLGSGRITGELFF
TGCGCCAGCAGCTTGGGTAGCGGGAGAATCACCGGGGAGCTGTTTTTT
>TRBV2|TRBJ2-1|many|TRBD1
CASKDRGRVFEQFF
TGTGCCAGCAAGGACAGGGGGCGGGTTTTTGAGCAGTTCTTC
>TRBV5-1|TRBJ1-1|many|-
CASSFTGTNTEAFF
TGCGCCAGCAGCTTTACAGGGACCAACACTGAAGCTTTCTTT
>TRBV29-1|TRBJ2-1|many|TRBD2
CSARPSGSGNEQFF
TGCAGCGCCAGACCTAGCGGGAGTGGAAATGAGCAGTTCTTC
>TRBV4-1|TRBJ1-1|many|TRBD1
CASSPWDRVNSEAFF
TGCGCCAGCAGCCCGTGGGACAGGGTTAACTCTGAAGCTTTCTTT
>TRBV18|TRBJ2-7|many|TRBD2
CASSPKISGTSLYEQYF
TGTGCCAGCTCACCGAAAATTAGCGGGACCAGCCTCTACGAGCAGTACTTC
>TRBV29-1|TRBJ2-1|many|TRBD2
CSVTSGRMNEQFF
TGCAGCGTTACTAGCGGGAGGATGAATGAGCAGTTCTTC
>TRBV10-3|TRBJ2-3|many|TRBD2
CAISSRGLAGASSSDTQYF
TGTGCCATCAGTTCCCGGGGACTAGCGGGAGCCAGTTCGTCAGATACGCAGTATTTT
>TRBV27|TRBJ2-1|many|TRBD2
CASSRGLAGLNEQFF
TGTGCCAGCAGTAGGGGACTAGCGGGCTTGAATGAGCAGTTCTTC
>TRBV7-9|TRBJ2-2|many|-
CASSITENTGELFF
TGTGCCAGCAGCATCACAGAGAACACCGGGGAGCTGTTTTTT
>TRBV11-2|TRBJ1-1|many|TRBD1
CASSRTGTGRGAFF
TGTGCCAGCAGCAGAACCGGGACAGGGAGGGGAGCTTTCTTT
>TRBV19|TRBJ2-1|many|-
CASSGSGLSYNEQFF
TGTGCCAGTAGTGGTTCAGGGCTCTCCTACAATGAGCAGTTCTTC
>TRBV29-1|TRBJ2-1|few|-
CSGHSPRTGYNEQFF
TGCAGCGGGCATAGCCCTAGAACGGGGTACAATGAGCAGTTCTTC
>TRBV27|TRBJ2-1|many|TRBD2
CASRRPGSGRASEQFF
TGTGCCAGCCGAAGGCCAGGGAGCGGGAGGGCCAGTGAGCAGTTCTTC
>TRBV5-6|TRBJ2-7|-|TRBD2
CASSFTGTSASYEQYF
TGTGCCAGCAGCTTTACCGGGACTAGCGCGTCCTACGAGCAGTACTTC
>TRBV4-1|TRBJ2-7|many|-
CASSQGQGTYEQYF
TGCGCCAGCAGCCAAGGTCAGGGAACCTACGAGCAGTACTTC
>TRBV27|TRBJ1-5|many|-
CASSLLAQGSLQPQHF
TGTGCCAGCAGTTTATTGGCTCAGGGAAGCTTGCAGCCCCAGCATTTT
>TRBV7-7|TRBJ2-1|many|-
CASSSGSGNEQFF
TGTGCTAGCAGCTCCGGGAGCGGCAATGAGCAGTTCTTC
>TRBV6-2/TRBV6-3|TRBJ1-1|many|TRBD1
CASRNPGGGGTEAFF
TGTGCCAGCAGAAATCCAGGGGGTGGCGGCACTGAAGCTTTCTTT
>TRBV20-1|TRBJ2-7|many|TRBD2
CSARDPSGRLYEQYF
TGCAGTGCTAGAGATCCTAGCGGGAGACTCTACGAGCAGTACTTC
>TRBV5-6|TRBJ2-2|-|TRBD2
CASSLSGRIGDTGELFF
TGTGCCAGCAGCTTAAGCGGGAGGATTGGGGACACCGGGGAGCTGTTTTTT
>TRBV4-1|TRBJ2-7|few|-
CASSQDFGGYLYEQYF
TGCGCCAGCAGCCAAGATTTCGGGGGCTATCTCTACGAGCAGTACTTC
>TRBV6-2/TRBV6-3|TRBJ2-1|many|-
CASSNTGSQSNEQFF
TGTGCCAGCAGTAACACCGGGAGTCAGTCTAATGAGCAGTTCTTC
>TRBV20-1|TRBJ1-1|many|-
CSASPFSGVNTEAFF
TGCAGTGCTAGCCCCTTCTCGGGAGTAAACACTGAAGCTTTCTTT
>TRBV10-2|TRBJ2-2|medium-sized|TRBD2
CASSERSGRALPGELFF
TGCGCCAGCAGTGAGCGTAGCGGGAGGGCCTTACCCGGGGAGCTGTTTTTT
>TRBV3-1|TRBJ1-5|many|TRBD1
CASSQGQSSNQPQHF
TGTGCCAGCAGCCAGGGACAGTCGAGCAATCAGCCCCAGCATTTT
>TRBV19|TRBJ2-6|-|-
CARASDTEFSGANVLTF
TGTGCCAGAGCCTCGGACACGGAATTCTCTGGGGCCAACGTCCTGACTTTC
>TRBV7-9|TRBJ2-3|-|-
CASSFPRDGRTDTQYF
TGTGCCAGCAGCTTCCCCCGGGACGGACGCACAGATACGCAGTATTTT
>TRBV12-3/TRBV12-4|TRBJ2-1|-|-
CASSLLGASYNEQFF
TGTGCCAGCAGTTTGTTGGGGGCCTCCTACAATGAGCAGTTCTTC
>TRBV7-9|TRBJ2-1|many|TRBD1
CASSLGTRDSSYNEQFF
TGTGCCAGCAGCTTAGGAACCCGGGACAGCTCCTACAATGAGCAGTTCTTC
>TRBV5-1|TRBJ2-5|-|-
CASSLAGTPGLETQYF
TGCGCCAGCAGCTTAGCCGGGACCCCGGGGCTGGAGACCCAGTACTTC
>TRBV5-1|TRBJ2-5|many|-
CASSFTAGETQYF
TGCGCCAGCAGCTTTACAGCGGGAGAGACCCAGTACTTC